This T cell receptor (beta chain) was profiled in a study of cytomegalovirus exposure and HLA in healthy donors. Whole-study results and caveats: A later analysis by the authors found several of the most significant clusters apparently linked to common viral pathogens.

Note on this clone: Its target is unknown.

The primer mix had 60 Vbeta and 13 Jbeta primers. The assay was immunoSEQ multiplex PCR, and TCRdb's table has in-frame clones only and misses some. The table lists about 150,000 clones, 70% to 90% of them singletons. Germline CDR1 is SEHNR and CDR2 is FQNEAQ (reference sequence). J lost 9 bases, V lost 5 bases, and 12 bases had no gene match. This CDR3 spans 15 amino acids. Material for sequencing was PBMCs. The clonotype comes from a woman under 30 in good health and CMV-seronegative. The chain recombines TRBV7-9 with TRBJ2-2, with 7 bases that match TRBD1. CDR3 sequence reads: CASSPGQAISRELFF. The CDR3 DNA sequence: TGTGCCAGCAGCCCCGGACAGGCGATTTCCCGGGAGCTGTTTTTT.